One sample yielded the 14 T cell receptor beta chains listed below, sequenced in a study of regulatory T cells in long-lasting Graves disease. The sample's time point: newly diagnosed GD, antithyroid drugs for less than 3 months. Construction of the TCR library relied on RNA isolated from PBMCs. Investigators prepared the TCR beta libraries by applying iRepertoire HTBI primers and Arm-PCR of CDR3 regions. Each CDR3 protein is one row after TCRdb ran MiXCR on the multiplex PCR reads. Of some 560,000 distinct CDR3 sequences detected, more than 15% appear once; the ten largest clones hold around 25%. These records were also assigned to another study, of T cells in Graves' hyperthyroidism and ophthalmopathy.

The sequencing here drew on peripheral blood mononuclear cells (PBMCs), taken at new diagnosis, from a patient treated with antithyroid drugs. These receptors all stem from a woman aged 35-60 years with Graves disease.

At least ten counts were recorded for this clonotype. The V and J genes are TRBV11-2 and TRBJ2-2; TRBD1 agrees at 7 bases. The V gene end was trimmed by 5 bases and the J gene end by 0 bases; junction bases not matched to a gene: 3. There are 15 residues in the CDR3. Germline V gene lookup returns CDR1 SGHAT and CDR2 FQNNGV. CDR3 region: CASSQGTANTGELFF. CDR3 nucleotide sequence: TGTGCCAGCAGCCAAGGGACAGCGAACACCGGGGAGCTGTTTTTT.

The chain links TRBV5-5 to TRBJ1-4, with 10 positions matching TRBD1. Germline V gives CDR1 SGHKS, CDR2 YYEKEE (reference sequence). Trimming cost V 0 bases and J 16 bases; bases outside gene matches: 9. The CDR3 runs 14 residues. CDR3 protein: CASSLEGTGAPAFF. The CDR3 DNA sequence: TGTGCCAGCAGCTTGGAGGGGACAGGGGCTCCGGCGTTTTTT.

This clonotype was picked up many times. This sequence joins TRBV6-5 and TRBJ1-1; the D is unclear. Germline V gene data show CDR1 as MNHEY and CDR2 as SVGAGI. CDR3 length: 11 residues. V was shortened by 2 bases and J by 8 bases, with 6 bases between the two germline ends. The CDR3 coding sequence is TGTGCCAGCAGTTACGGAGTAGAAGCTTTCTTT. It encodes CASSYGVEAFF.

This clonotype has more than one count but fewer than ten. A clone one base away is much larger, so this may be a read error. The DNA of the CDR3 is TGTGCCAGCAGCCCCACACTTGCGCCCGGAAACACCATATATTTT. It specifies CASSPTLAPGNTIYF. This chain connects TRBV3-1 to TRBJ1-3; D is uncertain. The CDR3 extends over 15 amino acids. The germline V and J ends were trimmed by 4 bases and 4 bases, with 14 bases remaining between them. Germline lookup yields CDR1 LGHDT and CDR2 YNNKEL (reference sequence). The full variable domain, rest sourced from reference TRBV3-1 and TRBJ1-3, is DTAVSQTPKYLVTQMGNDKSIKCEQNLGHDTMYWYKQDSKKFLKIMFSYNNKELIINETVPNRFSPKSPDKAHLNLHINSLELGDSAVYFCASSPTLAPGNTIYFGEGSWLTVV.

The chain combines TRBV5-1 with TRBJ1-6; no reliable D call. The germline V gene has CDR1 SGHRS and CDR2 YFSETQ. Trimming stripped 0 bases from V and 0 bases from J, with 7 bases between. The CDR3 length is 16 residues. The CDR3 region is CASSLDQSSYNSPLHF. The CDR3, as DNA: TGCGCCAGCAGCTTGGACCAGAGCTCCTATAATTCACCCCTCCACTTT.

This clonotype was picked up many times. The CDR3 sequence is CASSVAQRGRYGGYTF. As DNA, the CDR3 is TGTGCCAGCAGCGTAGCTCAAAGGGGCAGGTATGGTGGCTACACCTTC. V gene TRBV9 combines with J gene TRBJ1-2, with a possible D match to TRBD1 (5 bases). Per germline, CDR1 SGDLS and CDR2 YYNGEE. Deletions cut 0 bases from V and 7 bases from J, with 19 bases between. The CDR3 runs 16 residues.

This clonotype was counted ten times or more. As DNA, the CDR3 is TGTGCTAGTGGTTCCAATAGCGGGGGCCCTACAGATACGCAGTATTTT. Amino acids: CASGSNSGGPTDTQYF. This chain connects TRBV12-5 to TRBJ2-3; 9 bases match TRBD2. The CDR3 contains 16 residues. Germline V gene lookup returns CDR1 LGHNT and CDR2 FRNRAP. Trimming took 4 bases from V and 3 from J; bases not matched to a gene: 8.

In this sample, this clonotype turned up many times. The V gene is TRBV7-2, the J gene TRBJ1-1, with 7 bases fitting TRBD1. Germline CDR1 and CDR2: SGHTA and FQGNSA. The CDR3 sequence is 16 residues long. The trim removed 5 bases at V and 0 bases at J, leaving 9 bases unmatched. CDR3 sequence: CASSPQTGTVNTEAFF. In nucleotides, the CDR3 is TGTGCCAGCAGCCCTCAGACAGGGACCGTGAACACTGAAGCTTTCTTT.

Ten or more counts support this clonotype. The chain links TRBV13 to TRBJ2-2, with D possibly TRBD2 on 5 matching bases. With 5 bases removed from V and 4 bases from J, the gap between germline ends came to 14 bases. The CDR3 consists of 15 residues. CDR1 is PRHDT and CDR2 is FYEKMQ in the germline V gene (reference sequence). The CDR3 is CASSAGLKITGELFF. The CDR3, as DNA: TGTGCCAGCAGCGCCGGACTGAAGATCACCGGGGAGCTGTTTTTT.

This clonotype was counted between two and nine times. V gene TRBV7-8 combines with J gene TRBJ2-2; the D gene is possibly TRBD1 (5 bases). V was shortened by 1 base and J by 1 base, with 10 bases between the two germline ends. Germline CDR1 and CDR2: SGHVS and FQNEAQ. The CDR3 length is 16 residues. The CDR3 region has the DNA TGTGCCAGCAGCTTAGGGCTTACAGGGAACACCGGGGAGCTGTTTTTT. Its translation: CASSLGLTGNTGELFF.

This sequence joins TRBV20-1 and TRBJ2-7; 10 bases map to TRBD1. Germline CDR1 reads DFQATT; CDR2 reads SNEGSKA (reference sequence). After removal of 2 bases from V and 4 bases from J, the junction contained 5 bases not matched to a gene. This CDR3 region has 14 residues. This CDR3 is CSARYRDRGYEQYF. CDR3 in DNA: TGCAGTGCTAGATATCGGGACAGGGGATACGAGCAGTACTTC.

This clonotype was counted many times. The gene calls are TRBV5-1 and TRBJ2-1; 14 nucleotides align to TRBD2. V gave up 7 bases and J gave up 0 bases; unmatched junction bases: 9. CDR1 SGHRS and CDR2 YFSETQ come from the germline V gene. The CDR3 covers 18 residues. Here the CDR3 reads CASHGTSGGLSSYNEQFF. DNA for the CDR3: TGCGCCAGCCACGGGACTAGCGGGGGACTAAGCTCCTACAATGAGCAGTTCTTC.

The chain joins TRBV30 to TRBJ2-1; D uncertain. CDR3 length equals 14 residues. Looked up from germline, CDR1 is GTSNPN and CDR2 is SVGIG (reference sequence). V gave up 0 bases and J gave up 6 bases, with 12 bases separating them. The DNA of the CDR3 is TGTGCCTGGAGTGTTATGGGTCCCGGCAATGAGCAGTTCTTC. Translation: CAWSVMGPGNEQFF.

This clonotype appeared many times. The gene calls are TRBV20-1 and TRBJ1-4; D call uncertain. Germline values: CDR1 DFQATT, CDR2 SNEGSKA (reference sequence). Trimming took off 0 bases at V and 6 bases at J, with 11 bases between the two ends. CDR3 length: 14 amino acids. DNA of the CDR3: TGCAGTGCTAGAGAACCAGGCCTGGATGAAAAACTGTTTTTT. Its translation: CSAREPGLDEKLFF.